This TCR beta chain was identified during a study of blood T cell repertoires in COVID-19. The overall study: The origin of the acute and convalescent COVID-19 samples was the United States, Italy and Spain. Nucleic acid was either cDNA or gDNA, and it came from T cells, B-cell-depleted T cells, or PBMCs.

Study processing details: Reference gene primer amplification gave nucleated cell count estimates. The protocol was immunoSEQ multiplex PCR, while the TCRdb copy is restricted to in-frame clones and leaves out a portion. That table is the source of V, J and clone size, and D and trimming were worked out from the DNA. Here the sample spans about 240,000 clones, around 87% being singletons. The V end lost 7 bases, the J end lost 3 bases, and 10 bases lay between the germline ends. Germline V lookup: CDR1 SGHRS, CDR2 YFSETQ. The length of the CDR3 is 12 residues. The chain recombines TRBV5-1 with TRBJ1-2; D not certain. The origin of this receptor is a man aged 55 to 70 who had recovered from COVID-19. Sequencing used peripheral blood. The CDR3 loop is CASRSADYGYTF. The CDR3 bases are TGCGCCAGCCGGAGCGCAGACTATGGCTACACCTTC.